The clone carrying this T cell receptor (beta chain) was counted only a few times. The antigen remains unidentified. This specimen belongs to a study of blood T cells in healthy people across ages. Study-level points and caveats: Significant beta diversity loss was already apparent by age approximately 40, declining roughly linearly.

A second PCR of 7 to 11 cycles used a sample-barcoded 5' primer and a J-beta primer mix. TCRdb fed the 5' RACE reads into MiXCR, producing one record per CDR3 protein. The profile shows 600,000 to 1,000,000 distinct CDR3 sequences, 20% to 30% of them singletons. The germline V gene encodes CDR1 SGDLS and CDR2 YYNGEE. This CDR3 comprises 18 residues. Unmatched junction bases numbered 9, after V lost 0 bases and J lost 6 bases. These same data were also listed under a study on T cells of mothers and their children. From that paper: Mothers yielded over 9.5 million CDR3 reads, children 3 million to 3.5 million each. The output of TCR recombination is shaped by thymic selection similarly in related and unrelated pairs. Across the analysis, no persistent microchimeric T cell clones were detected.

The clonotype comes from a boy aged 5-17 years in good health. Sequencing used blood. V and J are TRBV9 and TRBJ2-3, with 14 positions matching TRBD2. This chain's CDR3 is CASSVDFGGLAGVDTQYF. The CDR3 coding sequence is TGTGCCAGCAGCGTAGACTTTGGGGGACTAGCGGGAGTTGATACGCAGTATTTT.